The rows below give T cell receptor beta chains drawn from one sample of a study of T cell responses to AZD1222 COVID-19 vaccine. Profiled with immunoSEQ multiplex PCR; TCRdb holds only in-frame clones, not every one. This sample has about 160,000 clones, with about nine tenths found just once. Sequencing was performed on peripheral blood, taken 28 days after the second AZD1222 dose. Receptors originate from an adult who received the AZD1222 COVID-19 vaccine. Both conserved end residues are part of each CDR3. Fields, in order: clone size, J gene, V gene, D gene, CDR3 protein, CDR3 DNA. The D gene is left open where the match is weak. Clone size is shown for a subset of rows, as once, few, many or a class of expanded clone.

>-|TRBJ1-1|TRBV5-1|TRBD1
CASSFGTGEGAFF
TGCGCCAGCAGCTTCGGGACAGGGGAGGGAGCTTTCTTT
>once|TRBJ1-5|TRBV6-1|TRBD1
CASSEDRDGQPQHF
TGTGCCAGCAGTGAGGACAGGGACGGTCAGCCCCAGCATTTT
>-|TRBJ2-1|TRBV5-5|TRBD2
CASLGSLAVYNEQFF
TGTGCCAGCCTTGGTAGTCTAGCGGTGTACAATGAGCAGTTCTTC
>-|TRBJ2-7|TRBV27|TRBD2
CASSPRGREGRYEQYF
TGTGCCAGCAGTCCCCGGGGGCGGGAGGGCCGCTACGAGCAGTACTTC
>-|TRBJ1-1|TRBV5-1|-
CASRTGMNTEAFF
TGCGCCAGCAGAACAGGTATGAACACTGAAGCTTTCTTT
>-|TRBJ1-3|TRBV5-8|TRBD1
CASSSLQGISGNTIYF
TGTGCCAGCAGCTCGCTACAGGGGATTTCTGGAAACACCATATATTTT
>-|TRBJ2-1|TRBV11-3|TRBD2
CASSPRTSGSWDEQFF
TGTGCCAGCAGCCCGAGGACTAGCGGGAGCTGGGATGAGCAGTTCTTC
>few|TRBJ2-5|TRBV7-8|-
CASSLGLRLETQYF
TGTGCCAGCAGCTTAGGTCTGCGCCTAGAGACCCAGTACTTC
>-|TRBJ1-1|TRBV14|-
CASSPRSQVGEAFF
TGTGCCAGCAGCCCCAGAAGCCAGGTTGGTGAAGCTTTCTTT
>-|TRBJ2-3|TRBV2|-
CASKLNHRLSTDTQYF
TGTGCCAGCAAACTAAATCATAGGCTAAGCACAGATACGCAGTATTTT
>-|TRBJ1-2|TRBV7-9|-
CASSLYQAGYTF
TGTGCCAGCAGCTTATATCAGGCTGGCTACACCTTC
>-|TRBJ2-1|TRBV7-9|TRBD1
CASSLPGQYNEQFF
TGTGCCAGCAGCTTACCGGGACAGTACAATGAGCAGTTCTTC
>-|TRBJ2-7|TRBV6-5|-
CASTQGYEQYF
TGTGCCAGCACCCAGGGGTACGAGCAGTACTTC
>once|TRBJ2-1|TRBV27|TRBD1
CASLRTGYNNEQFF
TGTGCCAGCCTCCGGACAGGGTACAACAATGAGCAGTTCTTC
>-|TRBJ1-2|TRBV19|-
CASSIGGDLTAGGYTF
TGTGCCAGTAGTATCGGCGGGGACTTAACGGCGGGGGGCTACACCTTC
>-|TRBJ2-7|TRBV7-2|TRBD2
CASSTFGGGSSYEQYF
TGTGCCAGCAGTACCTTCGGGGGGGGGAGCTCCTACGAGCAGTACTTC
>-|TRBJ2-3|TRBV5-4|TRBD2
CASSLGLAGGVTDTQYF
TGTGCCAGCAGCCTTGGACTAGCGGGAGGGGTGACAGATACGCAGTATTTT
>-|TRBJ2-1|TRBV5-1|TRBD1
CASSLVGQGSNEQFF
TGCGCCAGCAGCTTGGTCGGACAGGGATCCAATGAGCAGTTCTTC
>-|TRBJ1-5|TRBV5-8|TRBD1
CASSLGDRLDQPQHF
TGTGCCAGCAGCTTGGGGGACAGGTTGGATCAGCCCCAGCATTTT
>few|TRBJ1-2|TRBV15|-
CATSRDLGATGYGYTF
TGTGCCACCAGCAGAGATCTCGGCGCGACTGGCTATGGCTACACCTTC
>-|TRBJ1-1|TRBV19|-
CASTPTPRMNTEAFF
TGTGCCAGTACCCCTACCCCACGAATGAACACTGAAGCTTTCTTT
>-|TRBJ1-1|TRBV9|-
CASSVGGAAFF
TGTGCCAGCAGCGTAGGGGGGGCAGCTTTCTTT
>-|TRBJ1-2|TRBV5-1|TRBD1
CASSPRTGGGYTF
TGCGCCAGCAGCCCGCGGACAGGGGGAGGCTACACCTTC
>-|TRBJ1-5|TRBV10-3|-
CATYERVGQPQHF
TGTGCCACCTATGAAAGGGTTGGGCAGCCCCAGCATTTT
>-|TRBJ2-1|TRBV7-2|-
CASSSNGAQNNEQFF
TGTGCCAGCAGCTCGAACGGCGCGCAAAACAATGAGCAGTTCTTC